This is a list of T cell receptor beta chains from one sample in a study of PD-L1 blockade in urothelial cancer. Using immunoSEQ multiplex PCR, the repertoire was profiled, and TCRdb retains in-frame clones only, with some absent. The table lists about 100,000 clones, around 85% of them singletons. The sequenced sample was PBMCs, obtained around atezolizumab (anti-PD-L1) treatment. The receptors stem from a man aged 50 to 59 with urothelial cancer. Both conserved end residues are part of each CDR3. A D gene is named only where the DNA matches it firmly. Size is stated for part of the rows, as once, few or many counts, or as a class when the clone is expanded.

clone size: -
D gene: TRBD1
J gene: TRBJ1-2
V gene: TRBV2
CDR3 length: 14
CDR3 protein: CASSGRQGSYGYTF
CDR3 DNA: TGTGCCAGCAGCGGTAGACAGGGGTCCTATGGCTACACCTTC

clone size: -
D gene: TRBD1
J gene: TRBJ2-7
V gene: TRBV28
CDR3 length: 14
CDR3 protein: CASSLPGQNYEQYF
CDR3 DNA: TGTGCCAGCAGTTTGCCGGGACAGAACTACGAGCAGTACTTC

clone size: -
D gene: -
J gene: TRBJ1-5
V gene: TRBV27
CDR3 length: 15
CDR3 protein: CASSFAGAGNQPQHF
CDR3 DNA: TGTGCCAGCAGTTTCGCAGGGGCTGGAAATCAGCCCCAGCATTTT

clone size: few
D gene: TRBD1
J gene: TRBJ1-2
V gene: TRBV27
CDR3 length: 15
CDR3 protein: CASRGGQGAFSGYTF
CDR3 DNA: TGTGCCAGCAGGGGCGGACAGGGGGCATTTAGTGGCTACACCTTC

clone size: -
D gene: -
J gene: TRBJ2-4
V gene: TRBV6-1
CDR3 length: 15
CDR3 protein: CASSELGRGKNIQYF
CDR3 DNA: TGTGCCAGCAGTGAACTCGGTCGCGGCAAAAACATTCAGTACTTC

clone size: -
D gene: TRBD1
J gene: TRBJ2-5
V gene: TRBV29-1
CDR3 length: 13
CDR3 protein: CSAQDRGRETQYF
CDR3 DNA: TGCAGCGCCCAAGACAGGGGTCGGGAGACCCAGTACTTC

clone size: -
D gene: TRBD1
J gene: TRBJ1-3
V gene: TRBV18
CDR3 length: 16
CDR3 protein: CASSRPGQGSGNTIYF
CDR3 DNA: TGTGCCAGCTCACGACCGGGACAGGGGTCTGGAAACACCATATATTTT

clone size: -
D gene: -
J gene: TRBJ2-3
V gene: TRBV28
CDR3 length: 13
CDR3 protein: CASTWRNTDTQYF
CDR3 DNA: TGTGCCAGCACTTGGAGGAACACAGATACGCAGTATTTT

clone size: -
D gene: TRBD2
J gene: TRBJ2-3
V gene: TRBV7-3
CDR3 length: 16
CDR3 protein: CASSFGGGRTPDTQYF
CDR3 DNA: TGTGCCAGCAGCTTCGGGGGGGGACGTACCCCAGATACGCAGTATTTT

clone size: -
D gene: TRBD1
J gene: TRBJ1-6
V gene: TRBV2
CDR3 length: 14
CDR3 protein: CASSDTGGNSPLHF
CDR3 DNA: TGTGCCAGCAGTGACACAGGGGGGAATTCACCCCTCCACTTT

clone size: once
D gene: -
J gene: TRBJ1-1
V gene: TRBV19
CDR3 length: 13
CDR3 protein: CASSMSTNTEAFF
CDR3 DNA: TGTGCCAGTAGTATGAGCACGAACACTGAAGCTTTCTTT

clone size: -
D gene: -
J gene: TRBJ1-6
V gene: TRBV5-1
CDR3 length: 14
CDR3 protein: CASSAGAGNSPLHF
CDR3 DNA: TGCGCCAGCAGCGCAGGAGCGGGTAATTCACCCCTCCACTTT

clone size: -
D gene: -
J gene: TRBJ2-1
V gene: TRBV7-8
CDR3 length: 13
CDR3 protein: CASSVEALGEQFF
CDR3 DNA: TGTGCCAGCAGCGTGGAGGCTCTAGGGGAGCAGTTCTTC

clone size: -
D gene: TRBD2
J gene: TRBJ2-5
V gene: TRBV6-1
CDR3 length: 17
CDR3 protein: CASSEGGTSGVWETQYF
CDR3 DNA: TGTGCCAGCAGTGAAGGGGGGACTAGCGGTGTGTGGGAGACCCAGTACTTC

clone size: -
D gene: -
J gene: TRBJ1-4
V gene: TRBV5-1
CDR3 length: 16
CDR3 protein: CASSFGQGATNEKLFF
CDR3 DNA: TGCGCCAGCAGCTTTGGCCAGGGCGCAACTAATGAAAAACTGTTTTTT

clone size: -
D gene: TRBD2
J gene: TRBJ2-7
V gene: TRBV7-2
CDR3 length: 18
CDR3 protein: CASSSPRAGRGISYEQYF
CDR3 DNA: TGTGCCAGCAGTTCTCCGCGCGCTGGGCGGGGGATCTCCTACGAGCAGTACTTC

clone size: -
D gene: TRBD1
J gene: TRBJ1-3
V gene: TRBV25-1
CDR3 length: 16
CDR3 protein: CASSDIRGTPGNTIYF
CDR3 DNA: TGTGCCAGCAGTGATATCAGGGGGACGCCTGGAAACACCATATATTTT

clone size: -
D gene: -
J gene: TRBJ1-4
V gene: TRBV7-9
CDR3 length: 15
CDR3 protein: CASSLEGQGNEKLFF
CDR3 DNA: TGTGCCAGCAGCTTAGAAGGCCAGGGTAATGAAAAACTGTTTTTT

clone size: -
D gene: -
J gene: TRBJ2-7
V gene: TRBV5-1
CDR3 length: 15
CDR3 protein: CASSLASLRGYEQYF
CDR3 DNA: TGCGCCAGCAGCTTGGCCTCCCTTCGAGGGTACGAGCAGTACTTC

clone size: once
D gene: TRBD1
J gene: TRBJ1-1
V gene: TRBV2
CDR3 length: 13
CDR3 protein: CASSRDRDTEAFF
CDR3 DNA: TGTGCCAGCAGCCGGGACAGGGACACTGAAGCTTTCTTT

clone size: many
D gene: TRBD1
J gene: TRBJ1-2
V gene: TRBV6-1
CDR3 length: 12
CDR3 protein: CASRWDSSGYTF
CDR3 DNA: TGTGCCAGCAGATGGGACAGCTCTGGCTACACCTTC

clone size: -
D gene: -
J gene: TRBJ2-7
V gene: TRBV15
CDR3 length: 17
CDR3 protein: CATSRDTLGGGKREQYF
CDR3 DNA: TGTGCCACCAGCAGAGATACGTTAGGTGGGGGGAAACGCGAGCAGTACTTC

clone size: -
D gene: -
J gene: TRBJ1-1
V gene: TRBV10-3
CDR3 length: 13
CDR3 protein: CAISPERESEAFF
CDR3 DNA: TGTGCCATCAGCCCCGAAAGGGAGAGTGAAGCTTTCTTT

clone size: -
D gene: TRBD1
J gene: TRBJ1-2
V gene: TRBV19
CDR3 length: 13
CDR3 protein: CATQDREAYGYTF
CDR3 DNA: TGTGCCACACAAGACAGGGAGGCCTATGGCTACACCTTC

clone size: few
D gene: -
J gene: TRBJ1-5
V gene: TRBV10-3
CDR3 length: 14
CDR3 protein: CAISESRGNQPQHF
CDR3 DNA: TGTGCCATCAGTGAGTCCAGGGGTAATCAGCCCCAGCATTTT

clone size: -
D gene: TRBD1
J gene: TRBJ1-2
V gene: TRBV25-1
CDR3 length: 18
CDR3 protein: CASSFPPGQGASNYGYTF
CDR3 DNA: TGTGCCAGCAGTTTCCCACCGGGACAGGGGGCCTCTAACTATGGCTACACCTTC

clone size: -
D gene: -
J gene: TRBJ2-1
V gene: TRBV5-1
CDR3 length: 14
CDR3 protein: CASSLPSSYNEQFF
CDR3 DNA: TGCGCCAGCAGCTTGCCTAGCAGCTACAATGAGCAGTTCTTC

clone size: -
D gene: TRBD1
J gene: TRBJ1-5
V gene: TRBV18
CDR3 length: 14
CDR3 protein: CASSPSTGVEPQHF
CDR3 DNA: TGTGCCAGCTCACCAAGTACAGGGGTCGAGCCCCAGCATTTT

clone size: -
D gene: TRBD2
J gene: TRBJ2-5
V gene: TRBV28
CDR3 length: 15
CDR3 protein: CASSFMTSAKETQYF
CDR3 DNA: TGTGCCAGCAGTTTTATGACTAGCGCCAAAGAGACCCAGTACTTC

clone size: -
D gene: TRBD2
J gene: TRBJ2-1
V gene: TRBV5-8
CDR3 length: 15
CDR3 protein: CASPKLAGVSNEQFF
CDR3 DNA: TGTGCCAGTCCTAAACTAGCGGGAGTCAGCAATGAGCAGTTCTTC

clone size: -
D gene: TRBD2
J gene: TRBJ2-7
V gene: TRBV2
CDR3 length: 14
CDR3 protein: CASSRGGSVYEQYF
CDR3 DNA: TGTGCCAGCTCGCGCGGCGGGAGTGTCTACGAGCAGTACTTC

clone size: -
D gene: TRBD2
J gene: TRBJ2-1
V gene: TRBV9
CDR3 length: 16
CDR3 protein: CASSGVQLAGGVEQFF
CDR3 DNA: TGTGCCAGCAGCGGGGTCCAACTAGCGGGAGGCGTTGAGCAGTTCTTC